This T cell receptor beta chain was obtained from a study of neurological immune-mediated disorders. Study overall: Within the group of 34 multiple sclerosis patients, approximately 31 were relapsing-remitting, while 3 were secondary progressive. Overall study results and limits: Phylogenetic grouping assigned the repertoires of 18 of 34 multiple sclerosis patients to a single related-CDR3 cluster, which may represent a signature.

This CDR3 contains 14 residues. Germline lookup yields CDR1 MNHEY and CDR2 SMNVEV (reference sequence). Trimming took 6 bases from V and 1 from J, leaving 12 bases between them. This clonotype has a count of ten or more. The antigen remains undetermined. The output of every sequencing run exceeded 160 million TCR-beta sequences, derived from 15-18 subjects. TCRdb reanalysed the 5' RACE reads using MiXCR and keeps one entry per CDR3 protein. The table shows 120,000 or so distinct CDR3 sequences, with roughly 3.2% occurring only once. This TCR derives from a woman aged 30 to 39 with multiple sclerosis. The chain recombines TRBV27 with TRBJ1-1; D call uncertain. The material sequenced was PBMCs. The CDR3 region is CASSLNPPNTEAFF. The CDR3 DNA reads TGTGCCAGCAGCCTCAATCCGCCGAACACTGAAGCTTTCTTT.